This T cell receptor (beta chain) appears in the sequencing data of a study of blood T cells in healthy people across ages. The use of a sample-barcoded 5' primer and a J-beta primer mix characterized a second PCR of 7 to 11 cycles. Each CDR3 protein gets one entry after TCRdb re-called the 5' RACE reads with MiXCR. This sample has 710,000 or so distinct CDR3 sequences, with 22% found just once. V lost 5 bases to trimming and J lost 2 bases, with 12 bases between them. The germline V gene has CDR1 SGHTA and CDR2 FQGNSA. This CDR3 comprises 14 residues. The donors, all healthy, were Caucasians living in Russia, aged about 6 to 90.

This chain joins TRBV7-2 and TRBJ2-5, with unresolved D. The TCR comes from a man in his sixties or seventies in good health. Input material: blood. The CDR3 region has the DNA TGTGCCAGCAGCCCTATCGTCGGGCAAGAGACCCAGTACTTC. As protein: CASSPIVGQETQYF.